Below are 26 T cell receptor beta chains sequenced from a single sample in a study of T cells in women clearing cervical HPV infection. Here immunoSEQ multiplex PCR was the method, and the copy in TCRdb shows in-frame clones only, minus some. The sample's table shows about 30,000 clones. Input material: blood buffy coat. Receptors were obtained from a woman aged 18 to 75 with a cervical HPV16 infection that either progressed to CIN3+ or cleared (not recorded which).

Worth noting for this clone: The DNA ends 3 residues before the CDR3 does, and the rest of the CDR3 is filled in from the germline J gene. The gene calls are TRBV10-1 and TRBJ2-2; 7 nucleotides align to TRBD2. The germline CDR1 and CDR2 sequences are WNHNN and SYGVQD (reference sequence). This CDR3 has 16 amino acids. V shed 4 bases and J 4 bases; nucleotides not matched to a gene: 9. The CDR3 DNA, read in part, is TGCGCCAGCAGTGGACGGGCGGGAGCGGGCACCGGGGAG. It yields the protein CASSGRAGAGTGE. The CDR3 in full is CASSGRAGAGTGELFF.

To note about this clone: The read stops 3 residues short of the end of the CDR3; the missing end is completed from the germline J gene. The rearrangement uses TRBV16 and TRBJ2-3, with 7 bases lining up with TRBD2. The CDR3 covers 15 residues. CDR1 is KGHSY, CDR2 FQNENV, per germline. CDR3 DNA, as far as it was read: TGTGCCAGCAGCCTCTTTGGCGGGAGCAATCAGCCG. Its translation: CASSLFGGSNQP. The whole CDR3 sequence reads CASSLFGGSNQPQYF.

In regard to this clone: Read sequence stops 3 residues before the CDR3 end, and the germline J gene provides the missing end. The chain is built from TRBV6-2 or TRBV6-3 and TRBJ1-6, with TRBD1 identical over 7 bases. This CDR3 has 17 amino acids. The germline CDR1 and CDR2 sequences are MNHEY and SVGEGT. J lost 0 bases, V lost 6 bases, and 8 bases had no gene match. The CDR3 sequence: CASRTPGQSSYNSPLHF. CDR3 bases read: TGTGCCAGCAGAACCCCGGGACAGAGCTCCTATAATTCACCC.

This clone is identified as medium-sized from frequency. With the read ending 3 residues before the CDR3 end, the germline J gene is used to fill in that end. The rearrangement joins TRBV5-1 to TRBJ2-2; 8 bases agree with TRBD1. The junction had 6 bases not matched to a gene; V was cut back by 0 bases and J by 8 bases. The CDR3 consists of 15 residues. Germline CDR1 reads SGHRS; CDR2 reads YFSETQ. CDR3 sequence reads: CASSLAGQGAGELFF. The sequenced CDR3 bases are TGCGCCAGCAGCTTGGCGGGCCAGGGGGCAGGGGAG.

Regarding this clone: Read sequence stops 3 residues before the CDR3 end, and the germline J gene provides the missing end. The chain has TRBV6-4 and TRBJ2-2; TRBD1 agrees at 9 bases. V shed 5 bases and J 2 bases; nucleotides not matched to a gene: 6. This CDR3 has 16 amino acids. Germline values: CDR1 MRHNA, CDR2 SNTAGT. CDR3: CASSPTGGFNTGELFF. CDR3 bases read: TGTGCCAGCAGTCCGACAGGGGGTTTCAACACCGGGGAG.

Concerning this clone itself: Sequencing ends 3 residues short of the CDR3 end; the germline J gene provides the rest. V is TRBV5-8 and J is TRBJ2-1; TRBD2 matches at 10 bases. Unmatched junction bases numbered 2, after V lost 0 bases and J lost 5 bases. The CDR3 contains 15 residues. CDR1 is SGHTS and CDR2 is YDEGEE in the germline V gene. The CDR3 DNA, read in part, is TGTGCCAGCAGCTTGGGGACTAGCGGTGACAATGAG. Translation: CASSLGTSGDNE. The complete CDR3 reads CASSLGTSGDNEQFF.

A remark on this clone: The sequenced fragment ends 3 residues before the CDR3 boundary, so the rest is inferred from the germline J gene. J is TRBJ1-4 and V is TRBV19; 8 bases match TRBD1. V shed 4 bases and J 5 bases; nucleotides not matched to a gene: 3. The CDR3 loop spans 14 amino acids. Germline V gene lookup returns CDR1 LNHDA and CDR2 SQIVND (reference sequence). This chain's CDR3 is CASSTRTGNEKLFF. The CDR3 bases that were read are TGTGCCAGTAGTACGAGGACAGGGAATGAAAAA.

In regard to this clone: Coverage ceases 3 residues before the CDR3 finishes, and the germline J gene fills in the end. The V and J genes are TRBV20-1 and TRBJ2-3; TRBD1 is a possible D gene (6 bases). Trimming cost V 1 base and J 3 bases, with 8 bases left between them. CDR1 is DFQATT and CDR2 is SNEGSKA in the germline V gene (reference sequence). The CDR3 sequence is 13 residues long. The CDR3 loop reads CSARATGTDTQYF. The DNA read from the CDR3 is TGCAGTGCTAGAGCTACAGGGACAGATACG.

CDR3 bases read: TGCAGTGCTAGATTTTCGGGGTCTTACGAG. Encoded protein: CSARFSGSYE. The CDR3 reads in full as CSARFSGSYEQYF. The gene calls are TRBV20-1 and TRBJ2-7; perhaps TRBD2 as D (5 bases). The observed sequence ends 3 residues before the CDR3 terminus, with the missing tail filled in from the germline J gene. Germline assignment: CDR1 DFQATT and CDR2 SNEGSKA (reference sequence). Deletions cut 2 bases from V and 4 bases from J, with 12 bases between. The CDR3 totals 13 residues.

Comments on this clone: The CDR3 extends 3 residues past the end of the read, so its final part is completed from the germline J gene. The gene calls are TRBV28 and TRBJ2-3, with D possibly being TRBD1 or TRBD2 (5 bases each). This CDR3 spans 14 amino acids. Between the trimmed V and J ends, which lost 5 bases and 4 bases, there was a span of 13 bases. Germline CDR1 MDHEN, CDR2 SYDVKM. The CDR3 protein is CASSNPRGADTQYF. The sequenced part of the CDR3 DNA is TGTGCCAGCAGTAATCCCCGAGGGGCAGATACG. The full variable domain, its missing parts supplied by reference TRBV28 and TRBJ2-3, is DVKVTQSSRYLVKRTGEKVFLECVQDMDHENMFWYRQDPGLGLRLIYFSYDVKMKEKGDIPEGYSVSREKKERFSLILESASTNQTSMYLCASSNPRGADTQYFGPGTRLTVL.

Partial CDR3 DNA: TGTGCCAGTAGGAGAGCGGGAGGGCCCTCCTACGAG. This encodes CASRRAGGPSYE. Given in full, the CDR3 is CASRRAGGPSYEQYF. The rearrangement joins TRBV11-2 to TRBJ2-7; 10 bases align to TRBD2. The read is 3 residues too short to cover the CDR3 end, so that end is filled in from the germline J gene. Germline V gives CDR1 SGHAT, CDR2 FQNNGV. This CDR3 is 15 amino acids long. J gave up 0 bases and V 9 bases, and 8 bases lay outside the gene matches.

On this clone: The read falls 3 residues short of the CDR3 end, and the missing part is taken from the germline J gene. The chain has TRBV4-2 and TRBJ2-3; D might be TRBD1 (5 bases). V gave up 2 bases and J gave up 5 bases, with 20 bases separating them. The germline V gene encodes CDR1 LGHNA and CDR2 YNFKEQ. CDR3 length equals 17 residues. Partial CDR3 DNA: TGTGCCAGCAGCCAACCAAGATACAGGACCCGAGGAGATACG. Protein: CASSQPRYRTRGDT. From start to end, the CDR3 is CASSQPRYRTRGDTQYF.

To note about this clone: The CDR3 end lies 3 residues beyond the end of the read and is filled in from the germline J gene. The genes are TRBV19 and TRBJ2-5; TRBD2 is a possible D gene (5 bases). Germline CDR1 LNHDA, CDR2 SQIVND (reference sequence). This CDR3 contains 12 residues. V lost 5 bases and J lost 5, with 9 bases in between. CDR3 bases read: TGTGCCAGTAGTTCATCGGGGGAGACC. The encoded protein is CASSSSGET. The CDR3, in full, reads CASSSSGETQYF.

Note on this clone: The missing CDR3 end, 3 residues past where the read stops, is filled in from the germline J gene. The rearrangement uses TRBV19 and TRBJ2-3; TRBD2 aligns across 12 bases. The junction had 10 bases not matched to a gene; V was cut back by 5 bases and J by 4 bases. The CDR3 is 17 residues long. Per germline, CDR1 LNHDA and CDR2 SQIVND (reference sequence). The covered CDR3 bases are TGTGCCAGTAGTGCACTCGGACTAGCGGGATTTGCAGATACG. Translation gives CASSALGLAGFADT. The CDR3 reads in full as CASSALGLAGFADTQYF.

On this clone: The read falls 3 residues short of the CDR3 end, and the missing part is taken from the germline J gene. The V gene is TRBV11-1, the J gene TRBJ2-7; 8 nucleotides line up with TRBD1. Germline V CDR1 and CDR2: SGHAT, FQDESV (reference sequence). Trimming removed 4 bases from V and 3 bases from J; junction bases left unmatched: 5. The CDR3 covers 14 residues. The CDR3 protein is CASSWTGTLYEQYF. The sequenced part of the CDR3 DNA is TGTGCCAGCAGCTGGACAGGGACTCTCTACGAG.

A note on this clone: The CDR3 end is not reached by the read, which stops 3 residues before it; the germline J gene fills it in. The J gene is TRBJ2-3, the V gene TRBV10-1; the D is unclear. The CDR3 has 13 amino acids. Germline V gene lookup returns CDR1 WNHNN and CDR2 SYGVQD (reference sequence). The germline V and J ends were trimmed by 6 bases and 0 bases, with 7 bases remaining between them. The CDR3 DNA, read in part, is TGCGCCAGCAGCTCCACTAGCACAGATACG. The encoded protein is CASSSTSTDT. The CDR3, in full, reads CASSSTSTDTQYF.

As for this clone: The read ends 3 residues early relative to the CDR3; the germline J gene fills the gap. V is TRBV5-1 and J is TRBJ2-7; 8 bases fit TRBD2. There are 13 residues in the CDR3. V lost 6 bases and J lost 6; bases outside the gene matches: 8. The V gene's germline CDR1 is SGHRS and CDR2 YFSETQ. The CDR3 loop reads CASKGPGGPEQYF. The CDR3 bases that were read are TGCGCCAGCAAAGGGCCGGGGGGGCCCGAG. Full variable domain (rest looked up from reference TRBV5-1 and TRBJ2-7): KAGVTQTPRYLIKTRGQQVTLSCSPISGHRSVSWYQQTPGQGLQFLFEYFSETQRNKGNFPGRFSGRQFSNSRSEMNVSTLELGDSALYLCASKGPGGPEQYFGPGTRLTVT.

Turning to this clone: The read stops 3 residues short of the end of the CDR3; the missing end is completed from the germline J gene. V gene TRBV11-2 combines with J gene TRBJ2-7; TRBD2 agrees at 10 bases. After removal of 4 bases from V and 3 bases from J, the junction contained 6 bases not matched to a gene. CDR1 and CDR2 (germline): SGHAT, FQNNGV. The CDR3 runs to 15 residues. The CDR3 is CASSSLAGAVYEQYF. The CDR3 DNA, read in part, is TGTGCCAGCAGCTCGCTAGCGGGAGCGGTCTACGAG.

Comment on this clone: The CDR3 end is not reached by the read, which stops 3 residues before it; the germline J gene fills it in. This rearrangement joins TRBV2 to TRBJ1-1; the D gene is possibly TRBD1 (5 bases). Trimming left V 8 bases short and J 3 bases short, with 13 bases between. Germline CDR1 SNHLY, CDR2 FYNNEI. The CDR3 consists of 13 residues. CDR3 DNA, as far as it was read: TGTGCCAGCTCCAGGGAGGGTTACACTGAA. Translation: CASSREGYTE. The CDR3 in full is CASSREGYTEAFF.

About this clone: Read sequence stops 3 residues before the CDR3 end, and the germline J gene provides the missing end. This chain connects TRBV20-1 to TRBJ2-1; 8 positions match TRBD2. The V gene's germline CDR1 is DFQATT and CDR2 SNEGSKA (reference sequence). After removal of 4 bases from V and 3 bases from J, the junction contained 14 bases not matched to a gene. The CDR3 spans 17 residues. CDR3 in amino acids: CSAIPSGRSPYYNEQFF. The sequenced part of the CDR3 DNA is TGCAGTGCTATTCCCAGCGGGAGATCTCCTTACTACAATGAG.

As for this clone: The CDR3 end is not reached by the read, which stops 3 residues before it; the germline J gene fills it in. The chain employs TRBV28 and TRBJ2-3; D is unclear. V lost 7 bases and J lost 1, with 18 bases in between. Germline values: CDR1 MDHEN, CDR2 SYDVKM. The CDR3 is 16 amino acids. The CDR3 sequence is CASTLLSSVGTDTQYF. Partial CDR3 DNA: TGTGCCAGCACCCTGTTGAGTAGTGTAGGCACAGATACG. Variable domain in full (rest from reference TRBV28 and TRBJ2-3): DVKVTQSSRYLVKRTGEKVFLECVQDMDHENMFWYRQDPGLGLRLIYFSYDVKMKEKGDIPEGYSVSREKKERFSLILESASTNQTSMYLCASTLLSSVGTDTQYFGPGTRLTVL.

As regards this clone: The missing CDR3 end, 3 residues past where the read stops, is filled in from the germline J gene. V gene TRBV19 combines with J gene TRBJ2-7, with TRBD2 matching over 10 bases. The germline V gene has CDR1 LNHDA and CDR2 SQIVND (reference sequence). The ends lost 3 bases at V and 2 bases at J; junction bases unmatched: 7. The CDR3 sequence is 16 residues long. Partial CDR3 DNA: TGTGCCAGTAGTATCCGTTTAGCGGGAGGTACCTACGAG. It is translated as CASSIRLAGGTYE. The whole CDR3 sequence is CASSIRLAGGTYEQYF.

On this clone: The read is 3 residues too short to cover the CDR3 end, so that end is filled in from the germline J gene. V is TRBV20-1 and J is TRBJ2-1; 13 bases map to TRBD2. Germline assignment: CDR1 DFQATT and CDR2 SNEGSKA (reference sequence). After removal of 7 bases from V and 8 bases from J, the junction contained 8 bases not matched to a gene. The CDR3 extends over 14 amino acids. Partial CDR3 DNA: TGCAGTGGAGGGACTAGCGGGATATCCGATGAG. As protein: CSGGTSGISDE. The whole CDR3 sequence reads CSGGTSGISDEQFF.

The part of the CDR3 DNA that was read is TGCAGTGCTACCCAGACAGGGGTTTATGGC. Translating it yields CSATQTGVYG. The entire CDR3 protein reads CSATQTGVYGYTF. V gene TRBV20-1 combines with J gene TRBJ1-2; 8 bases line up with TRBD1. The CDR3 goes on 3 residues after the read ends, and that part is filled in from the germline J gene. This CDR3 contains 13 residues. Germline CDR1 reads DFQATT; CDR2 reads SNEGSKA (reference sequence). V was clipped by 4 bases and J by 5 bases; unmatched bases: 6.

A remark on this clone: The sequence runs out 3 residues before the end of the CDR3; the remainder is reconstructed from the germline J gene. The V and J genes are TRBV5-1 and TRBJ2-2; D unresolved. The CDR3 length is 14 residues. The germline V gene encodes CDR1 SGHRS and CDR2 YFSETQ. Between the trimmed V and J ends, which lost 0 bases and 4 bases, there was a span of 7 bases. The CDR3 protein is CASSLGVSTGELFF. Partial CDR3 DNA: TGCGCCAGCAGCTTGGGAGTTAGCACCGGGGAG.

Comments on this clone: The read ends 3 residues early relative to the CDR3; the germline J gene fills the gap. The genes are TRBV2 and TRBJ1-5; D gene uncertain. Germline V gene lookup returns CDR1 SNHLY and CDR2 FYNNEI. CDR3 length: 15 residues. The CDR3 bases that were read are TGTGCCAGCAGTGAAGGTCTGGAGAATACAGATCCC. It specifies CASSEGLENTDP. The entire CDR3 reads CASSEGLENTDPQHF. Combining the CDR3 with reference TRBV2 and TRBJ1-5 gives the whole variable domain EPEVTQTPSHQVTQMGQEVILRCVPISNHLYFYWYRQILGQKVEFLVSFYNNEISEKSEIFDDQFSVERPDGSNFTLKIRSTKLEDSAMYFCASSEGLENTDPQHFGDGTRLSIL.